This TCR beta chain stems from a study of blood T cell repertoires in COVID-19. In the study overall: Samples taken during acute and convalescent COVID-19 were collected in the United States, Italy and Spain. Sample material is recorded as cDNA or gDNA derived from T cells, B-cell-depleted T cells, or PBMCs.

In the original analysis: For nucleated cells, counts were estimated from reference gene primer amplification. TCRdb keeps only in-frame clones here, not all; method: immunoSEQ multiplex PCR. That table is the source of V, J and clone size, and D and trimming were worked out from the DNA. The sample contains under 85,000 clones, about 88% of which appear only once. CDR1 is MNHEY, CDR2 SVGAGI, per germline. CDR3 length equals 15 residues. With V trimmed by 8 bases and J by 5 bases, 11 bases remained unmatched. The sample taken for sequencing was peripheral blood. This clonotype was obtained from a man aged 65 to 79 with active or convalescent COVID-19. V is TRBV6-5 and J is TRBJ2-1; 8 bases fit TRBD2. The CDR3 nucleotides read TGTGCCAGCTCACGAGGAACTAGCGGAAACAATGAGCAGTTCTTC. Residues: CASSRGTSGNNEQFF.